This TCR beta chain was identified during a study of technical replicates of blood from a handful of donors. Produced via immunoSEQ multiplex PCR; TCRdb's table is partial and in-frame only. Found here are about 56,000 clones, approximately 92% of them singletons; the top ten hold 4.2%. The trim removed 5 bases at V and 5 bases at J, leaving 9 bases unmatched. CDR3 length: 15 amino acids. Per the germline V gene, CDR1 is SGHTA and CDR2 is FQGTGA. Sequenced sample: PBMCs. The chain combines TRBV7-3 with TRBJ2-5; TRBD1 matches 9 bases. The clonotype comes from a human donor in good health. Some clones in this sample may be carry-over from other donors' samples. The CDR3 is CASSPDRGGWETQYF. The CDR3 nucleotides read TGTGCCAGCAGCCCGGACAGGGGAGGGTGGGAGACCCAGTACTTC.